The T cell receptor beta chain under discussion was sequenced for a study of OX40 agonist ivuxolimab in advanced cancers. The wider study: It was ivuxolimab, an agonistic anti-OX40 (CD134) antibody, that patients were treated with. People who had prior anti-PD-1, anti-PD-L1 or anti-CTLA-4 therapy could take part, and under 45% had some. The study's findings and limits: The CD4+ and CD8+ T cells in the blood had expanded clonally by week 6 at 0.1 to 3.0 mg/kg.

Libraries were prepared by immunoSEQ multiplex PCR; TCRdb keeps only in-frame clonotypes and omits some of them. The data hold roughly 70,000 clones, with approximately 90% observed a single time. The CDR3 sequence is 14 residues long. The V gene lost 5 bases and the J gene lost 0 bases, with 12 bases spanning the gap. Germline values: CDR1 SGHNT, CDR2 YYREEE (reference sequence). A remark on this clone: The antigen remains undetermined.

The rearrangement links TRBV5-4 to TRBJ2-7; D remains unclear. This receptor was taken from an adult with an advanced solid tumor such as melanoma, head and neck, liver or kidney cancer. Sequencing was performed on CD4+ or CD8+ T cells sorted from blood, taken in a trial of the OX40 agonist ivuxolimab. CDR3 amino acids: CASRAGFSSYEQYF. The CDR3 DNA reads as TGTGCCAGCAGGGCCGGCTTCAGCTCCTACGAGCAGTACTTC.